This TCR beta chain was observed in a study of early T cells in non-severe SARS-CoV-2 infection (dated by TCRdb to the early 2020s). Describing the broader study: Because TCR sequencing was done on bulk RNA from unsorted whole blood, the alpha and beta chains could not be paired.

This clonotype was found a few times. Its antigen remains unidentified. No base qualities exist here, and no much larger clone lies one base off it. The library was built by means of 5' RACE. Sequencing was carried out with a NextSeq 500. Unique molecular identifiers were attached to individual cDNA molecules in the TCR library protocol so that sequencing error and PCR bias could be corrected. TCR alpha and beta chains were both sequenced, and the abundances of alpha and beta sequences in each sample were closely correlated with each other. On the authors' methods: Decombinator V4 was used to annotate the V gene, J gene and CDR3 of the TCR sequences. TCRs were defined as expanded if a significant change between any two time points was detected under a Poisson model with p below 0.0001. Abundances of TCRs were expressed as counts per million after normalisation to the total number of TCRs sequenced in each sample. TRAV1-2 paired with TRAJ12, TRAJ20 or TRAJ33 defined MAIT TCRs, while TRAV10 paired with TRAJ18 defined iNKT TCRs. VDJdb, accessed 1 November 2021, was searched for CMV, EBV and SARS-CoV-2 annotated TCRs, with TCRs annotated for multiple antigens excluded. The public reads were reprocessed in TCRdb via fastp at Q25 and MiXCR, keeping in-frame beta chains. Each CDR3 protein appears once, grouped with its most common genes and DNA. The V and J calls and clone size are TCRdb's, not the authors'. This sample holds 50,000 to 60,000 distinct CDR3 sequences; approximately 13% were observed only once. Roughly 1.4% of the sample is in the top ten clones.

The study was a case-control design nested within a healthcare worker cohort in London, UK, with weekly nasopharyngeal swab PCR tests and blood sampling. Healthcare workers were recruited between 23 and 31 March 2020, during the week of the UK lockdown, and were followed weekly for up to about 15 weeks. The germline V gene encodes CDR1 MNHNS and CDR2 SASEGT. Clipping removes 5 bases from V and 0 bases from J, with 2 as the unmatched junction base count. The CDR3 runs 14 residues from the cysteine to the phenylalanine. CDR3 DNA is the only sequence kept; it has 42 bases, read in frame from the first base. Here is what the overall study found, with its caveats: Matching against VDJdb was skewed toward anti-spike CD8 responses, likely underestimated virus-specific expansions, and missed private and CD4 specificities.

The chain employs TRBV6-1 and TRBJ2-3; TRBD2 lines up with 7 middle nucleotides. Source material: whole blood. The TCR sequence derives from an adult who was a healthcare worker with PCR-confirmed SARS-CoV-2 infection or an uninfected control (not recorded which). The CDR3 corresponds to CASSQRGSTDTQYF. The bases are TGTGCCAGCAGTCAGCGGGGAAGCACAGATACGCAGTATTTT.